This TCR beta chain was recovered during a study of shared clonotypes between healthy human individuals. Study findings and constraints: In a handful of donors, about 5% of naive CD4 clonotypes appeared in common.

Clones were read by immunoSEQ multiplex PCR, and TCRdb kept only the in-frame ones, dropping some. The data hold over a million clones, with under 80% observed a single time. About this clone itself: What it binds is unknown.

Sequenced input: memory CD4+ T cells sorted from blood. Described subset: CD45RA-negative fraction. This clonotype was sampled from a man between 18 and 29 years old in good health.

The chain's CDR3 is CAISLGAPPRDGYTF. CDR3 nucleotide sequence: TGTGCCATCAGTCTAGGGGCCCCGCCCCGGGACGGCTACACCTTC. This rearrangement joins TRBV10-3 to TRBJ1-2; TRBD1 might be the D (5 bases). The V gene lost 5 bases and the J gene lost 8 bases, with 21 bases spanning the gap. Germline V lookup: CDR1 ENHRY, CDR2 SYGVKD. CDR3 length: 15 amino acids.